This record looks at one T cell receptor (beta chain) sequence and its context. Its antigen is not yet known. No much larger clone is present one base from it, and per-base qualities are unavailable. Trimming accounts for 6 bases at V and 1 base at J, while the number of junction bases matched to no gene is 12. As encoded in the germline V gene, CDR1 is MDHEN while CDR2 is SYDVKM. The CDR3 runs 16 amino acids, cysteine and phenylalanine included. Of all the DNA, just the CDR3 is kept, 48 bases in frame from base 1. Using the deep immunoSEQ assay, multiplex PCR amplified TCR CDR3 regions from genomic DNA. For each cell subset, the extracted genomic DNA was distributed evenly across all wells of several immunoSEQ 96-well plates, and each plate served as one replicate. For sorted subsets, about 200 ng genomic DNA, equal to some 30,000 T cell genomes, was loaded into each replicate PCR. Purified libraries were measured with a Qubit 3.0 fluorometer, size-checked on a Bioanalyzer 2100, and measured again with the KAPA Library Quantification kit. Every immunoSEQ 96-well plate was sequenced on a dedicated single-read 150-cycle Illumina NextSeq 550 flow cell. On the authors' methods: Because the immunoSEQ output held only junctional sequences and lacked quality scores, the filtering could not match the filtering applied to full-length reads. To assign V/J genes and CDR3, sequences were annotated against IMGT germline references using PyIR, a Python wrapper for IgBLAST v1.9. Reads with weak V/J assignments (E-value above 1e-6), missing CDR3, stop codons, out-of-frame junctions, or ambiguous translated residues were removed. V3J clonotypes were defined as sequences sharing an identical inferred V gene, J gene, and CDR3 amino acid sequence. Percentage overlap between repertoires was computed as shared unique clonotypes divided by the size of the smaller repertoire. Richness of each repertoire was evaluated using RTK rarefaction, the Chao1 estimator, and Recon v2.1 estimates of unobserved clonotypes. For all TCRbeta clonotypes obtained by the gDNA method from a few donors, generation probabilities were computed with OLGA. Here the immuneACCESS table is served through TCRdb, limited to in-frame sequences with V and J called. Missing clones are a known gap in these copies; in checked studies unresolved V genes cover under half, and the rest lacks a known reason. The D gene and trimming were derived from the DNA, and the V and J assignments and clone size from that table. The sample table contains about 1.1 million clones; only one count was recorded for approximately 75% of them. Jointly, the top ten make up roughly 0.9% of the sample.

The donors were healthy, HIV-negative adults who had no recently reported acute infections or vaccinations. Every donor was a Caucasian adult residing in Nashville, Tennessee, USA. Magnetic negative selection was used to enrich CD4+ T cells, after which naive cells were positively selected on CD45RA and the negative fraction became the memory subset. After blood collection by leukapheresis, PBMCs were isolated using Ficoll-Histopaque density gradient centrifugation and then cryopreserved in the vapor phase of liquid nitrogen. Purity and quantity of every magnetically sorted T cell population were checked by analytical flow cytometry. Each sorted fraction had its genomic DNA isolated and then quantified by UV absorbance on a Nanodrop 2000c. The data originate from a study of shared clonotypes between healthy human individuals (dated by TCRdb to 2018 to 2020). Looking at the study overall: A couple of women and a few men aged 18 to 49 years were included in the cohort. Blood TCR repertoires of about 5 healthy adults were deeply sequenced to estimate repertoire size and the extent of clonotype sharing between individuals. Per donor, three plates each were used for CD4 naive and CD4 memory, two for CD8 naive, and one for CD8 memory. Per donor, leukapheresis produced somewhere between about 0.9 and 9.5 billion PBMCs. To increase sequencing depth and limit assay-specific biases, TCR repertoire library preparation and sequencing were carried out by different laboratories using diverse techniques.

What the study reported, not specific to this receptor: About 4.5% of naive CD4, more than 3% of naive CD8, about 2.4% of memory CD4, and around 0.42% of memory CD8 clonotypes were shared across four donors. Based on pairwise subsampling, the degree of clonotype sharing among donors was expected to be affected by sequencing depth. Incomplete sequencing was indicated by rarefaction of sorted-subset datasets, despite the large sequencing depth. The small number of donors limited the genetic and exposure-history diversity represented. Estimated clonotype richness was generally larger for naive than for memory subsets. Clonotypes shared by all four sorted-subset donors showed higher generation probabilities than non-shared clonotypes. Sampling was restricted to blood, and TCR repertoires in tissue are likely to differ from TCR repertoires in blood.

This receptor was identified in a man between 18 and 29 years old in good health. Some clones in this sample may be carry-over from other donors' samples. The rearrangement combines TRBV28 with TRBJ2-7; 7 nucleotides in the junction match TRBD1. Sequencing used memory CD4+ T cells from PBMCs. The cell subset or site tag for this specimen amounts to: CD45RA-negative fraction. The DNA reads TGTGCCAGCAGATCAATCCGGGACAGACATTCCTACGAGCAGTACTTC. Its protein product is CASRSIRDRHSYEQYF.